The clone carrying this T cell receptor (beta chain) was counted at least ten times. The sample belongs to a study of T cells after yellow fever vaccination. TCRdb fed the 5' RACE reads into MiXCR, producing one record per CDR3 protein. The data show around 310,000 distinct CDR3 sequences, with around 3.6% seen just once and less than 25% held by the top ten. Germline CDR1 reads KGHSH; CDR2 reads LQKENI. This CDR3 contains 12 residues. The germline V and J ends were trimmed by 5 bases and 6 bases, with 8 bases remaining between them. The sequenced sample was PBMCs, obtained on the day of the yellow fever booster vaccination. The chain combines TRBV18 with TRBJ2-1; D possibly corresponds to TRBD2 (6 bases). This clonotype was obtained from a man younger than 35 who received the YFV17D yellow fever vaccine. The DNA for the CDR3 is TGTGCCAGCTCAAGGGACTCCAATGAGCAGTTCTTC. Protein sequence: CASSRDSNEQFF.